In this sample, the clone carrying this TCR beta chain is medium-sized. Its antigen remains unidentified. This sample stems from a study of T cell responses to AZD1222 COVID-19 vaccine. The V gene lost 0 bases and the J gene lost 7 bases, with 10 bases spanning the gap. This CDR3 comprises 14 residues. Looked up from germline, CDR1 is SNHLY and CDR2 is FYNNEI. Produced via immunoSEQ multiplex PCR; TCRdb's table is partial and in-frame only. Of about 130,000 clones listed, 75% to 90% are singletons. Findings and caveats of the study: Mapped onto spike, vaccine-associated CD4 TCRs spanned it and were dominant at 160-218 and 743-854. Spike-specific TCR breadth and depth rose after two AZD1222 doses. Donors skewed white British and female; clonal diversity was possibly underestimated.

The chain is built from TRBV2 and TRBJ1-5; no definite D call. This clonotype was obtained from an adult who received the AZD1222 COVID-19 vaccine. Sequencing used peripheral blood, obtained 28 days after the second AZD1222 dose. Here the CDR3 reads CASSEAGVRQPQHF. CDR3 in DNA: TGTGCCAGCAGTGAAGCCGGGGTTCGGCAGCCCCAGCATTTT.